The 21 T cell receptor beta chains below all came from one sample that was sequenced in a study of neoadjuvant anti-PD-1 for oral cavity cancer (dated by TCRdb to the early 2020s). Receptor amplification or capture employed the immunoSEQ multiplex PCR assay. Here the immuneACCESS table is served through TCRdb, limited to in-frame sequences with V and J called. Missing clones are a known gap in these copies; in checked studies unresolved V genes cover under half, and the rest lacks a known reason. The sample table holds about 42,000 clones, of which approximately 80% were seen once. Roughly 5% of the sample rests with the top ten. The time point label here, explained by the study, means: after neoadjuvant nivolumab, at surgical resection. This specimen consisted of PBMCs, obtained after nivolumab (anti-PD-1) treatment. The receptors were gathered from a person aged 40 to 85 with oral cavity squamous cell carcinoma.

This clone has more than one count but fewer than ten. The V gene is TRBV19, the J gene TRBJ1-5; D gene uncertain. Per germline, CDR1 LNHDA and CDR2 SQIVND (reference sequence). Trimming removed 5 bases from V and 6 bases from J, with 8 bases in between. The CDR3 runs 12 residues. CDR3 coding DNA: TGTGCCAGTAGTCCCGCGGTTCAGCCCCAGCATTTT. Protein: CASSPAVQPQHF.

V usage is TRBV28 and J usage is TRBJ1-4, with TRBD1 matching over 8 bases. The junction had 3 bases not matched to a gene; V was cut back by 5 bases and J by 1 base. CDR1 is MDHEN and CDR2 is SYDVKM in the germline V gene. CDR3 length: 15 residues. Written as DNA, the CDR3 is TGTGCCAGCAGTCGACAGGGGAGAACTAATGAAAAACTGTTTTTT. It specifies CASSRQGRTNEKLFF. Full variable domain (missing parts from reference TRBV28 and TRBJ1-4): DVKVTQSSRYLVKRTGEKVFLECVQDMDHENMFWYRQDPGLGLRLIYFSYDVKMKEKGDIPEGYSVSREKKERFSLILESASTNQTSMYLCASSRQGRTNEKLFFGSGTQLSVL.

V and J are TRBV10-3 and TRBJ1-1; 7 bases are a match to TRBD1. Trimming removed 3 bases from V and 5 bases from J; junction bases left unmatched: 9. The CDR3 loop spans 15 amino acids. CDR1 and CDR2 from the germline V gene are ENHRY and SYGVKD. The CDR3 coding sequence is TGTGCCATCAGTGACACAGGGGCCCCGGGTACTGAAGCTTTCTTT. It is translated as CAISDTGAPGTEAFF.

The genes are TRBV7-9 and TRBJ2-2; TRBD1 might be the D (7 bases). The germline V and J ends were trimmed by 6 bases and 3 bases, with 14 bases remaining between them. The CDR3 consists of 15 residues. The germline V gene has CDR1 SEHNR and CDR2 FQNEAQ (reference sequence). CDR3 residues: CASRGGTAYTGELFF. CDR3 DNA sequence: TGTGCCAGCAGGGGCGGGACAGCCTACACCGGGGAGCTGTTTTTT.

The V gene is TRBV2, the J gene TRBJ2-3; perhaps TRBD1 as D (6 bases). Germline CDR1 and CDR2: SNHLY and FYNNEI. The CDR3 has 14 amino acids. V lost 4 bases and J lost 5, with 13 bases in between. The CDR3, as DNA: TGTGCCAGCAGTGGGACAGTGGGTCAAGATACGCAGTATTTT. It translates to CASSGTVGQDTQYF.

V gene TRBV6-5 combines with J gene TRBJ2-3; D call uncertain. Per the germline V gene, CDR1 is MNHEY and CDR2 is SVGAGI. The V gene lost 3 bases and the J gene lost 1 base, with 5 bases spanning the gap. This CDR3 has 13 residues. CDR3 DNA sequence: TGTGCCAGCAGTTATTATGGCACAGATACGCAGTATTTT. Its translation: CASSYYGTDTQYF.

This clone was observed once. The chain joins TRBV6-5 to TRBJ1-1; possible D gene TRBD1, 6 bases. V dropped 10 bases and J dropped 1 base, with 13 bases sitting between them. CDR3 length: 13 residues. Germline assignment: CDR1 MNHEY and CDR2 SVGAGI. In DNA form, the CDR3 reads TGTGCCACTGCAGTGGGACAGAACACTGAAGCTTTCTTT. It specifies CATAVGQNTEAFF.

The CDR3 reads CASSYDGAAGNTIYF. In DNA, the CDR3 is TGTGCCAGCAGTTACGATGGGGCAGCTGGAAACACCATATATTTT. The chain has TRBV6-5 and TRBJ1-3, with D possibly matching TRBD1 (5 bases). Germline CDR1 is MNHEY and CDR2 is SVGAGI. This CDR3 is 15 amino acids long. The V and J ends lost 2 bases and 2 bases respectively, with 10 bases between them.

This chain joins TRBV12-5 and TRBJ2-2; D is undetermined. The CDR3 sequence is 14 residues long. V was pared by 0 bases and J by 10 bases, with 12 bases between. Germline CDR1 and CDR2: LGHNT and FRNRAP. The CDR3 here is CASGLVRRMVELFF. The DNA of the CDR3 is TGTGCTAGTGGTTTGGTACGTAGAATGGTGGAGCTGTTTTTT.

The chain recombines TRBV19 with TRBJ1-2, with 7 bases identical to TRBD1. Losses at the gene ends were 5 bases for V and 2 bases for J; bases not matched to a gene: 2. This CDR3 spans 13 amino acids. Per the germline V gene, CDR1 is LNHDA and CDR2 is SQIVND (reference sequence). DNA of the CDR3: TGTGCCAGTAGTTCGGACAGGAACTATGGCTACACCTTC. As protein: CASSSDRNYGYTF.

This clone turned up a few times. This chain uses TRBV2 with TRBJ2-7; 9 positions match TRBD1. Germline V gene data show CDR1 as SNHLY and CDR2 as FYNNEI. The CDR3 has 13 amino acids. V was pared by 7 bases and J by 6 bases, with 7 bases of the junction left unmatched. The CDR3 loop is CASKTTGGLEQYF. CDR3 coding DNA: TGTGCCAGCAAGACGACAGGGGGACTCGAGCAGTACTTC.

This clone was detected only a few times. CDR3 sequence reads: CASSLVDSPNYEQYF. The DNA of the CDR3 is TGTGCCAGCAGCTTAGTAGACAGCCCCAATTACGAGCAGTACTTC. V gene TRBV7-8 combines with J gene TRBJ2-7; a possible D gene is TRBD1 (5 bases). The CDR3 covers 15 residues. V was pared by 1 base and J by 4 bases, with 14 bases between. The germline V gene encodes CDR1 SGHVS and CDR2 FQNEAQ.

The CDR3 sequence: CASSQDKLLGNYEQYF. For the CDR3, the DNA is TGCGCCAGCAGCCAAGATAAGCTCTTGGGGAACTACGAGCAGTACTTC. The chain carries TRBV4-1 and TRBJ2-7, with unresolved D. With 0 bases removed from V and 3 bases from J, the gap between germline ends came to 15 bases. The CDR3 length is 16 residues. Germline loops: CDR1 MGHRA, CDR2 YSYEKL.

CDR3 coding DNA: TGTGCCAGCAGCTTAAAACTAGCGGGAGGGAGGCAGTTCTTC. Translated, it gives CASSLKLAGGRQFF. V gene TRBV7-2 combines with J gene TRBJ2-1, with 13 bases aligning to TRBD2. The junction had 4 bases not matched to a gene; V was cut back by 2 bases and J by 12 bases. CDR1 SGHTA and CDR2 FQGNSA come from the germline V gene. This CDR3 comprises 14 residues.

The chain combines TRBV4-2 with TRBJ2-3; 9 nucleotides line up with TRBD2. This CDR3 spans 19 amino acids. The germline V gene has CDR1 LGHNA and CDR2 YNFKEQ. The J segment lost 2 bases and the V segment lost 0 bases, leaving 12 bases of the junction unmatched. In DNA form, the CDR3 reads TGTGCCAGCAGCCAAGATCCTTGGGGGAGCGGGGGGTTCACAGATACGCAGTATTTT. Amino acids: CASSQDPWGSGGFTDTQYF.

The genes are TRBV19 and TRBJ1-1, with D maybe TRBD1 (5 bases). Germline CDR1 LNHDA, CDR2 SQIVND (reference sequence). The CDR3 has 13 amino acids. V lost 6 bases, J lost 4 bases, and 12 bases lay in between. CDR3 bases: TGTGCCAGTAGGGCCCTTGACAGCACTGAAGCTTTCTTT. Translated: CASRALDSTEAFF.

This rearrangement joins TRBV25-1 to TRBJ1-1; D is perhaps TRBD1 (5 bases). The CDR3 contains 14 residues. Germline values: CDR1 MGHDK, CDR2 SYGVNS. With 4 bases removed from V and 1 base from J, the gap between germline ends came to 10 bases. CDR3 nucleotide sequence: TGTGCCAGCAGTGGGGGCGGTTGGAACACTGAAGCTTTCTTT. It specifies CASSGGGWNTEAFF.

The chain couples TRBV11-3 to TRBJ2-2; perhaps TRBD1 as D (5 bases). This CDR3 comprises 13 residues. V lost 5 bases, J lost 7 bases, and 11 bases lay in between. Germline loops: CDR1 SGHNT, CDR2 YENEEA. The CDR3 nucleotides are TGTGCCAGCAGCCCCAGGGAAGGCGGGGAGCTGTTTTTT. This translates into CASSPREGGELFF. Looking up the rest from reference TRBV11-3 and TRBJ2-2 gives the full variable domain: EAGVVQSPRYKIIEKKQPVAFWCNPISGHNTLYWYLQNLGQGPELLIRYENEEAVDDSQLPKDRFSAERLKGVDSTLKIQPAELGDSAVYLCASSPREGGELFFGEGSRLTVL.

The CDR3 nucleotides read TGTGCCAGTAGTATTGGCGTCGGGGAGCTGTTTTTT. The encoded protein is CASSIGVGELFF. The rearrangement links TRBV19 to TRBJ2-2; D call uncertain. Germline V CDR1 and CDR2: LNHDA, SQIVND (reference sequence). With 3 bases removed from V and 7 bases from J, the gap between germline ends came to 6 bases. The CDR3 is made up of 12 amino acids.

This chain uses TRBV4-1 with TRBJ2-7; 11 bases line up with TRBD2. The CDR3 has 17 amino acids. After removal of 3 bases from V and 5 bases from J, the junction contained 12 bases not matched to a gene. Germline V gene sequence: CDR1 MGHRA, CDR2 YSYEKL. The CDR3 loop reads CASSQKRGSGRADEQYF. CDR3 DNA: TGCGCCAGCAGCCAGAAGAGAGGTAGCGGGAGGGCAGACGAGCAGTACTTC.

The chain has TRBV2 and TRBJ1-2; 8 nucleotides agree with TRBD1. CDR1 is SNHLY and CDR2 is FYNNEI in the germline V gene. Germline trimming cut 5 bases from V and 6 bases from J; bases unmatched to any gene: 5. The CDR3 loop spans 13 amino acids. CDR3 in DNA: TGTGCCAGCAGTCTGGGACAGGTCCATGGCTACACCTTC. Amino acids: CASSLGQVHGYTF.